Listed here is a single TCR beta chain. Libraries were prepared by immunoSEQ multiplex PCR; TCRdb keeps only in-frame clonotypes and omits some of them. The data hold 40,000 to 50,000 clones, with approximately 94% observed a single time. Per germline, CDR1 MGHRA and CDR2 YSYEKL. This CDR3 has 16 residues. Trimming took off 0 bases at V and 4 bases at J, with 15 bases between the two ends. This sample is drawn from a study of control samples from healthy donors and cancer patients. The chain employs TRBV4-1 and TRBJ1-2, with D hard to call. The TCR comes from a man between 60 and 75 years old in good health. Sequencing input: blood. CDR3 in DNA: TGCGCCAGCAGCCAAGATCTGGCCAACTTACGCTATGGCTACACCTTC. Translated: CASSQDLANLRYGYTF.